This TCR beta chain was sequenced during a study of blood T cell repertoires in COVID-19. As for the study in general: Sites across the United States, Italy and Spain contributed samples from acute and convalescent COVID-19.

The CDR3 is made up of 17 amino acids. Trimming cost V 3 bases and J 3 bases; bases outside gene matches: 10. CDR1 is MGHRA and CDR2 is YSYEKL in the germline V gene. As handled by the study authors: The authors estimated nucleated cell counts from reference gene primer amplification. Sequenced by immunoSEQ multiplex PCR; TCRdb stores in-frame clones only, minus some. The V and J calls and the clone size are those of that table, but D and trimming were determined from the DNA. The repertoire holds approximately 220,000 clones, approximately 90% seen once, with approximately 2.8% in the top ten. Participants, roughly 18 to 90 years old, spanned fewer than 30 US areas. Cohort allocation depended upon clinical history that participants reported.

This sequence joins TRBV4-1 and TRBJ2-3, with 9 bases identical to TRBD1. The sequenced material came from PBMCs or T cells enriched from blood (not recorded which). The sequence was collected from a woman aged 30 to 39 with acute COVID-19. In DNA form, the CDR3 reads TGCGCCAGCAGCCAGGCCGGGACAGGGAGGCCAACAGATACGCAGTATTTT. Translation gives CASSQAGTGRPTDTQYF.